The T cell receptor (beta chain) described here comes from a study of Ad26.COV2.S vaccination and SARS-CoV-2 variants. The treatment is: some 19 received Ad26.COV2.S at low or high dose, single or two shots; roughly 5 received placebo; per-sample allocation not given. It was on day 63 after the first vaccine or placebo injection that samples were taken. In Boston, an adult donor aged 18-55 years took part. The germline V gene has CDR1 MNHEY and CDR2 SMNVEV (reference sequence). Trimming removed 5 bases from V and 8 bases from J; junction bases left unmatched: 13. This CDR3 has 16 amino acids. Produced via immunoSEQ multiplex PCR; TCRdb's table is partial and in-frame only. The profile shows 350,000 to 500,000 clones, around 90% of them singletons.

Sequenced material: peripheral blood, taken in a trial of Ad26.COV2.S vaccine versus placebo. This clonotype was obtained from a person aged 18 to 59 who received the Ad26.COV2.S COVID-19 vaccine or a placebo. The chain combines TRBV27 with TRBJ2-1; 9 bases are shared with TRBD2. CDR3 DNA sequence: TGTGCCAGCAGTAAAAGTTCTAGCGGGATATTGTATGAGCAGTTCTTC. This sequence encodes CASSKSSSGILYEQFF.